These T cell receptor beta chains were read from a single sample in a study of T cell repertoires in cytomegalovirus infection. TCRdb called the reads again in MiXCR, with one record for every CDR3 protein. The data show around 340,000 distinct CDR3 sequences, just under 30% seen once. For these TCRs, the target antigens are not known. This specimen was cultured PBMCs, taken from culture after CMV antigen stimulation. The receptors were sampled from a human donor in good health (CMV status not recorded). Some clones in this sample may be carry-over from other donors' samples. CDR3s include the opening cysteine and the closing phenylalanine or tryptophan. The D gene is left open where the match is weak. Only part of the rows carry a size: once, few, many, or a class if the clone is expanded.

length: 14; size: .; J: TRBJ2-4; V: TRBV6-8; D: .; CDR3: CASSAPGLINIQYF; DNA: TGTGCCAGCAGTGCTCCGGGACTCATAAACATTCAGTACTTC
length: 16; size: .; J: TRBJ1-6; V: TRBV5-4; D: TRBD1; CDR3: CASSSRRDSIISPLHF; DNA: TGTGCCAGCAGCTCACGTCGGGACAGTATAATCTCACCCCTCCACTTT
length: 15; size: .; J: TRBJ2-5; V: TRBV20-1; D: TRBD2; CDR3: CSATPSGDVRETQYF; DNA: TGCAGTGCTACCCCTAGCGGGGATGTGCGGGAGACCCAGTACTTC
length: 15; size: few; J: TRBJ2-5; V: TRBV12-3/TRBV12-4; D: .; CDR3: CASSFEGVKQETQYF; DNA: TGTGCCAGCAGTTTCGAGGGGGTCAAACAAGAGACCCAGTACTTC
length: 15; size: many; J: TRBJ2-1; V: TRBV6-1; D: TRBD1; CDR3: CASRATGVRGNEQFF; DNA: TGTGCCAGCAGAGCTACAGGGGTGAGGGGCAATGAGCAGTTCTTC
length: 14; size: many; J: TRBJ1-1; V: TRBV28; D: .; CDR3: CASSPGTLNTEAFF; DNA: TGTGCCAGCAGCCCCGGGACACTGAACACTGAAGCTTTCTTT
length: 14; size: few; J: TRBJ2-7; V: TRBV2; D: TRBD1; CDR3: CASTKQTGMYEQYF; DNA: TGTGCCAGCACTAAACAGACAGGGATGTACGAGCAGTACTTC
length: 15; size: many; J: TRBJ2-5; V: TRBV7-6; D: TRBD1; CDR3: CASSLPPTGGETQYF; DNA: TGTGCCAGCAGCTTGCCACCTACAGGGGGAGAGACCCAGTACTTC
length: 15; size: many; J: TRBJ2-1; V: TRBV5-1; D: .; CDR3: CASSLEGPTYNEQFF; DNA: TGCGCCAGCAGCTTGGAGGGGCCGACCTACAATGAGCAGTTCTTC
length: 16; size: .; J: TRBJ2-3; V: TRBV7-8; D: TRBD2; CDR3: CASSSGLAGRTDTQYF; DNA: TGTGCCAGCAGCTCGGGACTAGCGGGGCGCACAGATACGCAGTATTTT
length: 15; size: .; J: TRBJ1-5; V: TRBV7-2; D: TRBD1; CDR3: CASALGQAPTQPQHF; DNA: TGTGCCAGCGCCTTAGGACAGGCCCCCACTCAGCCCCAGCATTTT
length: 17; size: few; J: TRBJ2-1; V: TRBV4-1; D: .; CDR3: CASSQDPGAGSYNEQFF; DNA: TGCGCCAGCAGCCAAGACCCGGGAGCAGGGTCCTACAATGAGCAGTTCTTC
length: 18; size: .; J: TRBJ2-2; V: TRBV10-2; D: TRBD2; CDR3: CASSEGLAAIENTGELFF; DNA: TGCGCCAGCAGTGAGGGCCTAGCGGCGATAGAGAACACCGGGGAGCTGTTTTTT
length: 16; size: .; J: TRBJ2-2; V: TRBV28; D: TRBD2; CDR3: CASSLTSGGMQGELFF; DNA: TGTGCCAGCAGTCTAACTAGCGGGGGGATGCAAGGGGAGCTGTTTTTT
length: 15; size: many; J: TRBJ1-2; V: TRBV7-9; D: .; CDR3: CASSLVIGGSSGYTF; DNA: TGTGCCAGCAGCTTAGTTATTGGGGGAAGCAGCGGCTACACCTTC
length: 15; size: .; J: TRBJ1-2; V: TRBV24-1; D: TRBD1; CDR3: CATSEGTGGKGSYTF; DNA: TGTGCCACCAGTGAAGGGACAGGGGGCAAAGGGAGTTACACCTTC
length: 15; size: few; J: TRBJ1-1; V: TRBV7-6; D: .; CDR3: CASSLISVINSGAFF; DNA: TGTGCCAGCAGCTTAATATCCGTTATAAACTCGGGGGCTTTCTTT
length: 15; size: .; J: TRBJ1-6; V: TRBV28; D: TRBD1; CDR3: CASSLSGTGTSPLHF; DNA: TGCGCCAGCAGTTTATCCGGGACAGGGACTTCACCCCTCCACTTT
length: 14; size: .; J: TRBJ2-5; V: TRBV5-4; D: .; CDR3: CASSLPKPRETQYF; DNA: TGTGCCAGCAGCTTGCCCAAGCCTAGAGAGACCCAGTACTTC
length: 13; size: .; J: TRBJ1-1; V: TRBV20-1; D: .; CDR3: CSASGTRDTEAFF; DNA: TGCAGTGCTTCCGGGACCAGGGACACTGAAGCTTTCTTT
length: 13; size: .; J: TRBJ1-5; V: TRBV4-2; D: .; CDR3: CASSRDNNQPQHF; DNA: TGTGCCAGCAGCCGGGACAACAATCAGCCCCAGCATTTT
length: 16; size: few; J: TRBJ2-7; V: TRBV7-9; D: TRBD2; CDR3: CASSNQGREGGYEQYF; DNA: TGTGCCAGCAGCAATCAAGGGCGGGAGGGAGGCTACGAGCAGTACTTC
length: 12; size: few; J: TRBJ1-1; V: TRBV3-1; D: .; CDR3: CASSHGSTEAFF; DNA: TGTGCCAGCAGCCATGGGAGCACTGAAGCTTTCTTT
length: 15; size: .; J: TRBJ1-1; V: TRBV7-6; D: .; CDR3: CASSLIAGVGTEAFF; DNA: TGTGCCAGCAGCTTGATAGCGGGAGTAGGCACTGAAGCTTTCTTT
length: 12; size: .; J: TRBJ1-1; V: TRBV25-1; D: .; CDR3: CASRSSGTEAFF; DNA: TGTGCCAGCCGGTCGAGCGGAACTGAAGCTTTCTTT
length: 16; size: .; J: TRBJ2-3; V: TRBV7-6; D: TRBD2; CDR3: CASSPVAGWSTDTQYF; DNA: TGTGCCAGCAGCCCCGTAGCGGGATGGAGCACAGATACGCAGTATTTT
length: 14; size: .; J: TRBJ2-3; V: TRBV28; D: .; CDR3: CASSSASGPYTQYF; DNA: TGTGCCAGCAGCTCGGCCTCCGGGCCCTATACGCAGTATTTT
length: 18; size: .; J: TRBJ1-6; V: TRBV18; D: TRBD1; CDR3: CASSPRGDPGQGGSPLHF; DNA: TGTGCCAGCTCACCGAGGGGAGATCCGGGACAGGGCGGTTCACCCCTCCACTTT
length: 14; size: few; J: TRBJ2-1; V: TRBV7-2; D: TRBD1; CDR3: CASSLNRGTNEQFF; DNA: TGTGCCAGCAGCTTAAACAGGGGAACCAATGAGCAGTTCTTC
length: 14; size: few; J: TRBJ2-5; V: TRBV7-8; D: .; CDR3: CASSTRTVQETQYF; DNA: TGTGCCAGCAGCACGCGGACAGTCCAAGAGACCCAGTACTTC
length: 15; size: .; J: TRBJ2-5; V: TRBV20-1; D: TRBD2; CDR3: CSAGGNSHFQETQYF; DNA: TGCAGTGCCGGGGGGAACAGCCATTTCCAAGAGACCCAGTACTTC
length: 16; size: .; J: TRBJ2-7; V: TRBV4-1; D: TRBD1; CDR3: CASSPRPGQGADEQYF; DNA: TGCGCCAGCAGCCCCCGCCCGGGACAGGGGGCAGACGAGCAGTACTTC
length: 15; size: .; J: TRBJ1-5; V: TRBV10-3; D: TRBD1; CDR3: CAIRGEGGGNQPQHF; DNA: TGTGCCATCAGGGGGGAAGGGGGCGGGAATCAGCCCCAGCATTTT
length: 14; size: .; J: TRBJ2-5; V: TRBV27; D: .; CDR3: CASSHPGFRETQYF; DNA: TGTGCCAGCAGTCATCCGGGCTTTCGGGAGACCCAGTACTTC
length: 15; size: few; J: TRBJ1-6; V: TRBV25-1; D: .; CDR3: CASSKGGRDNSPLHF; DNA: TGTGCCAGCAGTAAAGGGGGACGGGATAATTCACCCCTCCACTTT
length: 17; size: few; J: TRBJ1-1; V: TRBV4-1; D: .; CDR3: CASSQVGARKLDTEAFF; DNA: TGCGCCAGCAGCCAAGTTGGGGCTAGAAAATTAGACACTGAAGCTTTCTTT
length: 14; size: .; J: TRBJ2-1; V: TRBV7-2; D: TRBD2; CDR3: CASSSGLAQNEQFF; DNA: TGTGCCAGCAGCTCCGGACTAGCTCAGAATGAGCAGTTCTTC
length: 17; size: .; J: TRBJ2-1; V: TRBV14; D: .; CDR3: CASSQVGSSFSYNEQFF; DNA: TGTGCCAGCAGCCAAGTAGGTAGCTCCTTCTCCTACAATGAGCAGTTCTTC
length: 15; size: .; J: TRBJ2-6; V: TRBV4-1; D: .; CDR3: CASSQSSTGANVLTF; DNA: TGCGCCAGCAGCCAATCATCGACTGGGGCCAACGTCCTGACTTTC
length: 16; size: .; J: TRBJ2-1; V: TRBV4-1; D: .; CDR3: CASSQGQRPPHNEQFF; DNA: TGCGCCAGCAGCCAAGGTCAGCGACCCCCGCACAATGAGCAGTTCTTC
length: 13; size: .; J: TRBJ1-1; V: TRBV28; D: TRBD1; CDR3: CASSPGQGGVAFF; DNA: TGTGCCAGCAGTCCCGGACAGGGCGGCGTAGCTTTCTTT
length: 16; size: .; J: TRBJ1-1; V: TRBV12-3/TRBV12-4; D: TRBD1; CDR3: CASSQLRQGAWTEAFF; DNA: TGTGCCAGCAGTCAATTGAGACAGGGGGCTTGGACTGAAGCTTTCTTT
length: 15; size: many; J: TRBJ1-5; V: TRBV28; D: TRBD1; CDR3: CASSLLTGSNQPQHF; DNA: TGTGCCAGCAGTTTATTGACAGGGTCCAATCAGCCCCAGCATTTT
length: 14; size: few; J: TRBJ1-5; V: TRBV27; D: .; CDR3: CASSPQGEDQPQHF; DNA: TGTGCCAGCAGTCCACAGGGAGAGGATCAGCCCCAGCATTTT
length: 15; size: few; J: TRBJ1-5; V: TRBV3-1; D: .; CDR3: CASSQFVGTIQPQHF; DNA: TGTGCCAGCAGCCAATTCGTCGGGACCATTCAGCCCCAGCATTTT
length: 14; size: .; J: TRBJ2-4; V: TRBV14; D: .; CDR3: CASSFLDSKNIQYF; DNA: TGTGCCAGCAGTTTCCTCGACAGCAAAAACATTCAGTACTTC
length: 13; size: few; J: TRBJ2-5; V: TRBV18; D: .; CDR3: CASSPSDKETQYF; DNA: TGTGCCAGCTCACCGTCGGATAAGGAGACCCAGTACTTC
length: 15; size: .; J: TRBJ2-1; V: TRBV4-2; D: TRBD2; CDR3: CASSRIAGAHNEQFF; DNA: TGTGCCAGCAGCCGGATAGCGGGGGCTCACAATGAGCAGTTCTTC
length: 16; size: .; J: TRBJ2-7; V: TRBV27; D: .; CDR3: CASNPSAPLSIYEQYF; DNA: TGTGCCAGCAACCCCAGTGCGCCACTTTCCATCTACGAGCAGTACTTC
length: 13; size: .; J: TRBJ1-1; V: TRBV29-1; D: .; CDR3: CSVDIRENTEAFF; DNA: TGCAGCGTTGATATCAGGGAAAACACTGAAGCTTTCTTT
length: 13; size: few; J: TRBJ1-4; V: TRBV6-5; D: .; CDR3: CASSYDWSEKLFF; DNA: TGTGCCAGCAGTTACGATTGGAGTGAAAAACTGTTTTTT
length: 13; size: .; J: TRBJ1-1; V: TRBV7-2; D: .; CDR3: CASSNQGGNEAFF; DNA: TGTGCCAGCAGTAACCAGGGAGGGAATGAAGCTTTCTTT
length: 14; size: many; J: TRBJ1-2; V: TRBV18; D: .; CDR3: CASSPRREIYGYTF; DNA: TGTGCCAGCTCACCACGCAGGGAGATCTATGGCTACACCTTC
length: 13; size: .; J: TRBJ1-1; V: TRBV14; D: .; CDR3: CASRLNSGTEAFF; DNA: TGTGCCAGCAGACTGAACTCGGGCACTGAAGCTTTCTTT
length: 17; size: .; J: TRBJ2-3; V: TRBV23-1; D: TRBD2; CDR3: CASSLSGTSGGANTQYF; DNA: TGCGCCAGCAGTCTTTCCGGGACTAGCGGGGGGGCAAATACGCAGTATTTT